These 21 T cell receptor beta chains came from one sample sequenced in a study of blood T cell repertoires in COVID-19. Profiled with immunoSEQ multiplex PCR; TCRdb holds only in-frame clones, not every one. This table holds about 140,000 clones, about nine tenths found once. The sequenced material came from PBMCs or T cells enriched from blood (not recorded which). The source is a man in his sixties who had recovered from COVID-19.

CDR3 nucleotide sequence: TGTGCCAGCCGGCTCGGGACAGGGCACTACGAGCAGTACTTC. Amino acid sequence: CASRLGTGHYEQYF. This chain uses TRBV27 with TRBJ2-7, with 9 bases identical to TRBD1. V lost 8 bases to trimming and J lost 3 bases; unmatched junction nucleotides: 8. The germline CDR1 and CDR2 sequences are MNHEY and SMNVEV (reference sequence). CDR3 length equals 14 residues.

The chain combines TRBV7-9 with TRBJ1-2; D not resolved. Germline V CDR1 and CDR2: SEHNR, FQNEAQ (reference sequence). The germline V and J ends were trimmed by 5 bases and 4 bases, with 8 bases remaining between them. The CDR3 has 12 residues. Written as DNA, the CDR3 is TGTGCCAGCAGCCGAGATTCCTATGGCTACACCTTC. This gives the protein CASSRDSYGYTF.

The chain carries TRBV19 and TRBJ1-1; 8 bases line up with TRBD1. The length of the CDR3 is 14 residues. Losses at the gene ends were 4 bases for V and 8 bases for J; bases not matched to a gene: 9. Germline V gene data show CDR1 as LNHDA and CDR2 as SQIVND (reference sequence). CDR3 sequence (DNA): TGTGCCAGTAGTACAGGACAGGGTATAGGGGAAGCTTTCTTT. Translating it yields CASSTGQGIGEAFF.

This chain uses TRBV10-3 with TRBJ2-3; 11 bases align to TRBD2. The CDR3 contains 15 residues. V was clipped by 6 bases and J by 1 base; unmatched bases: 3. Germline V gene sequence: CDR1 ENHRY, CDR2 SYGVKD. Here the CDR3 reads CAIRLAGGGTDTQYF. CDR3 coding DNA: TGTGCCATCAGATTAGCGGGGGGGGGCACAGATACGCAGTATTTT.

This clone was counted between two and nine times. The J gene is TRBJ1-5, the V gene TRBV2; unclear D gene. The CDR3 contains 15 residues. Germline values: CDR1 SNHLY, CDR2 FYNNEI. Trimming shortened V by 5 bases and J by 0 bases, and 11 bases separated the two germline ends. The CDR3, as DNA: TGTGCCAGCAGTTACCAGGAATATAGCAATCAGCCCCAGCATTTT. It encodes CASSYQEYSNQPQHF. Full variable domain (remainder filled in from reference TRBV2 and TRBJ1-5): EPEVTQTPSHQVTQMGQEVILRCVPISNHLYFYWYRQILGQKVEFLVSFYNNEISEKSEIFDDQFSVERPDGSNFTLKIRSTKLEDSAMYFCASSYQEYSNQPQHFGDGTRLSIL.

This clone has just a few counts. In DNA form, the CDR3 reads TGTGCCAGCAGATCCGACAGGGGCAGTGAAAAACTGTTTTTT. Translating gives CASRSDRGSEKLFF. The chain is built from TRBV2 and TRBJ1-4, with 8 bases identical to TRBD1. This CDR3 is built from 14 residues. Germline loops: CDR1 SNHLY, CDR2 FYNNEI. Unmatched junction bases numbered 7, after V lost 6 bases and J lost 7 bases.

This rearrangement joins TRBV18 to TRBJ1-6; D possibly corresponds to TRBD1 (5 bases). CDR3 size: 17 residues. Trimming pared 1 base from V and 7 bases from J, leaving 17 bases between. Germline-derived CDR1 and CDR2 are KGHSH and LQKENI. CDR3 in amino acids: CASSPRGLMLGNSPLHF. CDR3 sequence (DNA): TGTGCCAGCTCACCACGGGGACTTATGCTTGGAAATTCACCCCTCCACTTT. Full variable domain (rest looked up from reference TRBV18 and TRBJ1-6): NAGVMQNPRHLVRRRGQEARLRCSPMKGHSHVYWYRQLPEEGLKFMVYLQKENIIDESGMPKERFSAEFPKEGPSILRIQQVVRGDSAAYFCASSPRGLMLGNSPLHFGNGTRLTVT.

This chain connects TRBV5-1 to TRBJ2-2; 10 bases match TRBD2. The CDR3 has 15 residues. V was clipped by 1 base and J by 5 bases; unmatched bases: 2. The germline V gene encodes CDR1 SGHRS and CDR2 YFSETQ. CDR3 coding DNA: TGCGCCAGCAGCTTGCTAGCGGGGGATACCGGGGAGCTGTTTTTT. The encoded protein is CASSLLAGDTGELFF.

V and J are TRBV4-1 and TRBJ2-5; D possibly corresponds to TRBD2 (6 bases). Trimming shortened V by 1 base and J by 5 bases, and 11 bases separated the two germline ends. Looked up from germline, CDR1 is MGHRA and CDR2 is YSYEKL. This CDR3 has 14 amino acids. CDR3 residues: CASSQAPSEETQYF. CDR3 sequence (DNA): TGCGCCAGCAGCCAAGCGCCTAGCGAGGAGACCCAGTACTTC.

Here the CDR3 DNA reads TGTGCCAGCAGTTTCCCTTCTCGACAGGCTGGCTACACCTTC. Translation gives CASSFPSRQAGYTF. The rearrangement uses TRBV28 and TRBJ1-2, with a tentative D call TRBD1 (6 bases). Germline V CDR1 and CDR2: MDHEN, SYDVKM. The CDR3 covers 14 residues. The V gene lost 3 bases and the J gene lost 7 bases, with 15 bases spanning the gap.

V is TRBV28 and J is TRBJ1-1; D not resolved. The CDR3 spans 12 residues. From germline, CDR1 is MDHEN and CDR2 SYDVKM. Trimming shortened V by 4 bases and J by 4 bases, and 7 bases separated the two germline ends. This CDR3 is CASSSSGTEAFF. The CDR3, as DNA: TGTGCCAGCAGTTCCAGTGGCACTGAAGCTTTCTTT.

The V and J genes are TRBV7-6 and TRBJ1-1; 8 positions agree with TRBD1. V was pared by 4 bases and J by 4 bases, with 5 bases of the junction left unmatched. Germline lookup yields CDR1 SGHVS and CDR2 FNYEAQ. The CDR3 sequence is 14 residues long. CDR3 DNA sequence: TGTGCCAGCAGCTCCAGGGGGCAGGTCACTGAAGCTTTCTTT. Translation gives CASSSRGQVTEAFF.

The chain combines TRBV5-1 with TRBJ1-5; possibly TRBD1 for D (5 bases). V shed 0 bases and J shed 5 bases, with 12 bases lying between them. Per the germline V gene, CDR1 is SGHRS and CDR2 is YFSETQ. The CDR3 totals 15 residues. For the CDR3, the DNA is TGCGCCAGCAGCTTGGAAACAGGTTCGGATCAGCCCCAGCATTTT. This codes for CASSLETGSDQPQHF.

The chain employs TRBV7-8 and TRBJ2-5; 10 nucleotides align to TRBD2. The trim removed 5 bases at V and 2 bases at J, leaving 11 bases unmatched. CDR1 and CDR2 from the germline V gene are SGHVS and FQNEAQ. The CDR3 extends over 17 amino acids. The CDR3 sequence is CASSQPQLAGRQETQYF. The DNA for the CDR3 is TGTGCCAGCAGCCAGCCCCAACTAGCGGGGAGACAAGAGACCCAGTACTTC.

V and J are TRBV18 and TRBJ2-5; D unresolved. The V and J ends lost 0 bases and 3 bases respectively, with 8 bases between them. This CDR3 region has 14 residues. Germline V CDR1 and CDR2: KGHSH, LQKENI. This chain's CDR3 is CASSPPSRKETQYF. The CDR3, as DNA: TGTGCCAGCTCACCACCGAGCAGGAAAGAGACCCAGTACTTC. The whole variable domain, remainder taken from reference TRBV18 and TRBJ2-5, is NAGVMQNPRHLVRRRGQEARLRCSPMKGHSHVYWYRQLPEEGLKFMVYLQKENIIDESGMPKERFSAEFPKEGPSILRIQQVVRGDSAAYFCASSPPSRKETQYFGPGTRLLVL.

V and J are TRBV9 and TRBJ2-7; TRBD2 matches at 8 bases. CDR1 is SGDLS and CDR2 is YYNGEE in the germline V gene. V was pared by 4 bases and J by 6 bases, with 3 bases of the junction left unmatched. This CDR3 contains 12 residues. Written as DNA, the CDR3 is TGTGCCAGCAGCCGGGAGGGTTTCGAGCAGTACTTC. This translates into CASSREGFEQYF.

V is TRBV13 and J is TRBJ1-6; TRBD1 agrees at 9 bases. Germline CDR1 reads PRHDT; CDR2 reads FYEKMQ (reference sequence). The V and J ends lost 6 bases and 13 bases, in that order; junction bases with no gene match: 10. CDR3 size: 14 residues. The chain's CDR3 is CASRFTGGESPLHF. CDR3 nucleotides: TGTGCCAGCAGATTCACAGGGGGCGAATCCCCCCTCCACTTT.

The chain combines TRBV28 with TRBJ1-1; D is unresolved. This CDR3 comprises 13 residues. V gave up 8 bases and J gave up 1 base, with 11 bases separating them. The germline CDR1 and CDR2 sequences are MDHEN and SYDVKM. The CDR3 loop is CASRERRNTEAFF. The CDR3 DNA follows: TGTGCCAGCCGAGAACGGAGGAACACTGAAGCTTTCTTT.

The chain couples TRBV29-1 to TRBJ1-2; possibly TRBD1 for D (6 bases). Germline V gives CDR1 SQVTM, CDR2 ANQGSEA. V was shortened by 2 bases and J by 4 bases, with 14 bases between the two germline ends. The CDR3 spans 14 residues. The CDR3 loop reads CSVEKGVESYGYTF. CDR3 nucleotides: TGCAGCGTTGAAAAGGGGGTCGAAAGCTATGGCTACACCTTC.

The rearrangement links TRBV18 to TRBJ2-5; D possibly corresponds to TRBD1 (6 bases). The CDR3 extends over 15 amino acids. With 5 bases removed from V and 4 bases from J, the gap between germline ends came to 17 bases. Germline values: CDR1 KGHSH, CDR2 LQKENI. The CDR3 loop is CASSFSTGRTETQYF. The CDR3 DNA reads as TGTGCCAGCTCATTTTCGACAGGAAGGACAGAGACCCAGTACTTC.

CDR3 residues: CAISLGQTVSYNSPLHF. In DNA form, the CDR3 reads TGTGCCATCAGCCTTGGACAGACTGTCTCCTATAATTCACCCCTCCACTTT. The V and J genes are TRBV10-3 and TRBJ1-6; D perhaps matches TRBD1 (6 bases). This CDR3 has 17 residues. Germline V gives CDR1 ENHRY, CDR2 SYGVKD. V was trimmed by 6 bases and J by 0 bases, leaving 15 bases between them.